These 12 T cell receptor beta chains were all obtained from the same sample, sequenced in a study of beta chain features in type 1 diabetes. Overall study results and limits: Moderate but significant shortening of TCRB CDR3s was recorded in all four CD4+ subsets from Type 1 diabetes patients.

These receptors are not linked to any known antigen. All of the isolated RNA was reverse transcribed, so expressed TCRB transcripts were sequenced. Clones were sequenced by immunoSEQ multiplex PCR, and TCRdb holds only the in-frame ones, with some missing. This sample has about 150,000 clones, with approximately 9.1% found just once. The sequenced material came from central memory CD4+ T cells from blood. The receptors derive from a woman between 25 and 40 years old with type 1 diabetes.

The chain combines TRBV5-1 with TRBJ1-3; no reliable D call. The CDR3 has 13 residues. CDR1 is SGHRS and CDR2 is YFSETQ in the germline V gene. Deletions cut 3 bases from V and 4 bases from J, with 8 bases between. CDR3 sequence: CASSSYAGNTIYF. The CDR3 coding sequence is TGCGCCAGCAGCTCCTACGCGGGAAACACCATATATTTT. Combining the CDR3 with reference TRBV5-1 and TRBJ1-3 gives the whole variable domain KAGVTQTPRYLIKTRGQQVTLSCSPISGHRSVSWYQQTPGQGLQFLFEYFSETQRNKGNFPGRFSGRQFSNSRSEMNVSTLELGDSALYLCASSSYAGNTIYFGEGSWLTVV.

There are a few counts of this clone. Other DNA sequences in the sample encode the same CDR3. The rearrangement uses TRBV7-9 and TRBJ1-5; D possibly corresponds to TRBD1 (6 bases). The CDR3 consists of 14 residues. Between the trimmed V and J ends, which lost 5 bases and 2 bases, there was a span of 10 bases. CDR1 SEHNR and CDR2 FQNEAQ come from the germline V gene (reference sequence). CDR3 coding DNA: TGTGCCAGCAGCCCACAGGGCGGCAATCAGCCCCAGCATTTT. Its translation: CASSPQGGNQPQHF.

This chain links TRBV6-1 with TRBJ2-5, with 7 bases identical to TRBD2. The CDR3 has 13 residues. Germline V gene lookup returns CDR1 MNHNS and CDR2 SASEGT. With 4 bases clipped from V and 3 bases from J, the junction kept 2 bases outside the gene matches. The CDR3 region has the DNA TGTGCCAGCAGTGGGGGAGGGAAAGAGACCCAGTACTTC. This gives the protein CASSGGGKETQYF.

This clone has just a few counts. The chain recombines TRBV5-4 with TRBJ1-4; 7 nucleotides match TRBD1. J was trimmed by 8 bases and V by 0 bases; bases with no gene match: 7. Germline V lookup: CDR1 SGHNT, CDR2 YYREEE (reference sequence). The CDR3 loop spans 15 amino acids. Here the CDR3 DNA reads TGTGCCAGCAGCTTGGGGGGGACAGATGGGGAAAAACTGTTTTTT. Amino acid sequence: CASSLGGTDGEKLFF.

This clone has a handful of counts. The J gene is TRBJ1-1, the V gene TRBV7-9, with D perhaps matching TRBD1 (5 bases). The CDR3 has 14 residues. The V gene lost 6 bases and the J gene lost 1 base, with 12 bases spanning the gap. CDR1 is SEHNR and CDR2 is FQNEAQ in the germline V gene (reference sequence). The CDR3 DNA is TGTGCCAGCAGGCAGGGACTCCGGAACACTGAAGCTTTCTTT. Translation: CASRQGLRNTEAFF.

The CDR3 spells CASSLRGLAEAFF. The CDR3 DNA reads TGTGCCAGCTCACTCAGGGGTCTGGCTGAAGCTTTCTTT. The chain is built from TRBV18 and TRBJ1-1; D possibly corresponds to TRBD1 (6 bases). The CDR3 contains 13 residues. V was pared by 4 bases and J by 6 bases, with 12 bases between. In germline, CDR1 is KGHSH, CDR2 LQKENI.

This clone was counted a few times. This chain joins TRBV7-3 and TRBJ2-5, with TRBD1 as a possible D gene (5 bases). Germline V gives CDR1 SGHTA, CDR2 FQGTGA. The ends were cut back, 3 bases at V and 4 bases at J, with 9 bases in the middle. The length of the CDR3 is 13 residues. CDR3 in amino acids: CASSFGAGETQYF. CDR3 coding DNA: TGTGCCAGCAGCTTTGGGGCAGGAGAGACCCAGTACTTC.

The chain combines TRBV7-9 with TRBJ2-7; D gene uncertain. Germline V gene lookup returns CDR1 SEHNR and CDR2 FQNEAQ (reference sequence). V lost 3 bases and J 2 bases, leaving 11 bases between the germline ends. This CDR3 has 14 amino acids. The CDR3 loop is CASSFVRQPYEQYF. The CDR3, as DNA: TGTGCCAGCAGCTTCGTCAGGCAGCCCTACGAGCAGTACTTC.

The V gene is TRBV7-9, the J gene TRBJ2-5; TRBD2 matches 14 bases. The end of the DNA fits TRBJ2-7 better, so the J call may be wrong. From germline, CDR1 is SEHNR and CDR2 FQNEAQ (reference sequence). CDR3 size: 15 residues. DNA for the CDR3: TGTGCCAGCAGCGAAGGACTAGCGGGAGGCCACGAGCAGTACTTC. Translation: CASSEGLAGGHEQYF.

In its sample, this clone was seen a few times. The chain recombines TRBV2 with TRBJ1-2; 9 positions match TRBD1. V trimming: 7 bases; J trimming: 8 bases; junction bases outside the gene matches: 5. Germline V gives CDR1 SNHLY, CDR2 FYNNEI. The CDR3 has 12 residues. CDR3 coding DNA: TGTGCCAGCACTGCGGACAGGGGAGGCTACACCTTC. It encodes CASTADRGGYTF.

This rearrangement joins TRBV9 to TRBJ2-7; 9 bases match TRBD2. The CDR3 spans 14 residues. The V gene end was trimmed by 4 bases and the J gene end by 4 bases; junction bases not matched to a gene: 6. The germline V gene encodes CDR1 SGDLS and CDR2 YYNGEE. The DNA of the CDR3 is TGTGCCAGCAGCCCTCGGCGGGAGGGTTACGAGCAGTACTTC. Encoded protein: CASSPRREGYEQYF.

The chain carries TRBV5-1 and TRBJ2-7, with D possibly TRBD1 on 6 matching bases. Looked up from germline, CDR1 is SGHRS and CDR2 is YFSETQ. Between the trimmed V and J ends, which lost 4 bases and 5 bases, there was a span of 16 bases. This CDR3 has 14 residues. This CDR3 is CASSIQDRQNEQYF. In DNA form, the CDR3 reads TGCGCCAGCAGCATCCAAGACAGGCAGAACGAGCAGTACTTC.